The next 19 T cell receptor beta chains were all read from a single sample in a study of T cells in Graves' hyperthyroidism and ophthalmopathy. RNA transcripts served as the template for amplifying TCR beta CDR3 regions. The TCR CDR3 was amplified in a first-round RT-PCR using the HTBI primer set. TCRdb processed the multiplex PCR reads anew with MiXCR; each CDR3 protein has one entry. The profile shows under 800,000 distinct CDR3 sequences, 14% of them singletons. The sequenced sample consisted of blood. The receptors stem from a woman between 18 and 29 years old with Graves' hyperthyroidism.

This chain uses TRBV19 with TRBJ1-5; 12 bases fit TRBD1. The V gene's germline CDR1 is LNHDA and CDR2 SQIVND (reference sequence). CDR3 size: 19 residues. V dropped 5 bases and J dropped 4; count of bases not matched to a gene: 15. The CDR3 sequence is CASSPRDRGPRVGNQPQHF. DNA for the CDR3: TGTGCCAGTAGTCCCCGGGACAGGGGGCCACGAGTTGGTAATCAGCCCCAGCATTTT.

In its sample, this clonotype was seen a few times. The V call is TRBV9, the J call TRBJ1-5, with 7 bases that match TRBD1. CDR1 and CDR2 (germline): SGDLS, YYNGEE. V was clipped by 4 bases and J by 7 bases; unmatched bases: 8. CDR3 length: 14 residues. The CDR3 DNA sequence: TGTGCCAGCAGCACGGGGACAGACGGGCAGCCCCAGCATTTT. Its protein is CASSTGTDGQPQHF.

This clonotype was detected ten times or more. The chain carries TRBV28 and TRBJ1-1; D is unresolved. CDR1 is MDHEN, CDR2 SYDVKM, per germline. Trimming stripped 2 bases from V and 6 bases from J, with 7 bases between. This CDR3 contains 12 residues. This CDR3 is CASSLRAAEAFF. The CDR3 nucleotides are TGTGCCAGCAGTTTAAGGGCAGCTGAAGCTTTCTTT. The whole variable domain, remainder taken from reference TRBV28 and TRBJ1-1, is DVKVTQSSRYLVKRTGEKVFLECVQDMDHENMFWYRQDPGLGLRLIYFSYDVKMKEKGDIPEGYSVSREKKERFSLILESASTNQTSMYLCASSLRAAEAFFGQGTRLTVV.

This clonotype was detected only a few times. V and J are TRBV5-8 and TRBJ1-5; 9 bases align to TRBD1. Germline V gives CDR1 SGHTS, CDR2 YDEGEE. Trimming at V came to 4 bases and at J to 7 bases, leaving 15 bases not matched to a gene. The CDR3 extends over 17 amino acids. The CDR3 DNA is TGTGCCAGCAGCCGAGAGGCCGGGACAGGGTCGGGGCAGCCCCAGCATTTT. Its protein product is CASSREAGTGSGQPQHF.

This clonotype was seen a handful of times. This CDR3 is CAISEPQGGPGELFF. CDR3 coding DNA: TGTGCCATCAGTGAGCCGCAGGGGGGCCCCGGGGAGCTGTTTTTT. This chain connects TRBV10-3 to TRBJ2-2; D may be TRBD1 (7 bases). The CDR3 contains 15 residues. CDR1 and CDR2 (germline): ENHRY, SYGVKD. V was shortened by 2 bases and J by 6 bases, with 13 bases between the two germline ends.

This clonotype was counted ten times or more. V is TRBV2 and J is TRBJ1-5, with a possible D match to TRBD1 (6 bases). CDR3 size: 14 residues. Germline CDR1 SNHLY, CDR2 FYNNEI. Between the trimmed V and J ends, which lost 3 bases and 5 bases, there was a span of 11 bases. CDR3 protein: CASSEGDNYQPQHF. CDR3 in DNA: TGTGCCAGCAGTGAGGGGGACAACTATCAGCCCCAGCATTTT.

This clonotype appeared many times. V gene TRBV6-2 or TRBV6-3 combines with J gene TRBJ2-7; possible D gene TRBD2, 5 bases. The CDR3 consists of 14 residues. Trimming shortened V by 6 bases and J by 4 bases, and 16 bases separated the two germline ends. Germline loops: CDR1 MNHEY, CDR2 SVGEGT. The CDR3, as DNA: TGTGCCAGCAGGGGAGAACACCCCCCATACGAGCAGTACTTC. Translated: CASRGEHPPYEQYF.

A word on this clonotype: A read error may produce the germline difference seen at one junction end. This chain joins TRBV9 and TRBJ2-7, with 12 bases fitting TRBD2. The CDR3 extends over 16 amino acids. Per the germline V gene, CDR1 is SGDLS and CDR2 is YYNGEE. The CDR3 nucleotides are TGCGCCAGCAGCGCCGTTGGACTAGCGGGATCCCTCGAGCAGTACTTC. It is translated as CASSAVGLAGSLEQYF.

This clonotype has only a few counts. The chain joins TRBV9 to TRBJ2-1; 7 bases are shared with TRBD1. The germline V gene encodes CDR1 SGDLS and CDR2 YYNGEE. This CDR3 spans 12 amino acids. Germline trimming cut 4 bases from V and 13 bases from J; bases unmatched to any gene: 8. The CDR3 loop reads CASSQGQLHQFF. The CDR3 DNA sequence: TGTGCCAGCAGCCAGGGACAGCTCCACCAGTTCTTC.

There are a few counts of this clonotype. V gene TRBV28 combines with J gene TRBJ2-5; tentatively, D is TRBD2 (6 bases). V lost 3 bases to trimming and J lost 1 base, with 12 bases between them. The CDR3 contains 15 residues. Per germline, CDR1 MDHEN and CDR2 SYDVKM. The CDR3 region is CASSLVGGVQETQYF. The CDR3 DNA sequence: TGTGCCAGCAGTTTGGTTGGCGGGGTCCAAGAGACCCAGTACTTC.

This clonotype has at least ten counts. This chain connects TRBV18 to TRBJ1-5, with D possibly matching TRBD1 (5 bases). This CDR3 comprises 15 residues. V was shortened by 3 bases and J by 9 bases, with 18 bases between the two germline ends. Germline CDR1 KGHSH, CDR2 LQKENI. CDR3 in amino acids: CASSPPNWRGTPQHF. The CDR3 DNA is TGTGCCAGCTCACCCCCGAATTGGCGCGGGACGCCCCAGCATTTT.

As to this clonotype: One base away lies a much larger clone, so this may be a sequencing read error. Without the conserved terminal phenylalanine or tryptophan, this CDR3 likely stems from a read error. The rearrangement uses TRBV20-1 and TRBJ2-7, with D possibly being TRBD1 or TRBD2 (5 bases each). This CDR3 is built from 12 residues. The germline CDR1 and CDR2 sequences are DFQATT and SNEGSKA (reference sequence). V lost 6 bases, J lost 6 bases, and 15 bases lay in between. CDR3 in DNA: TGCAGTGCGAGGGGTGGGCCAGGCGAGCAGTACCTC. This translates into CSARGGPGEQYL.

V and J are TRBV2 and TRBJ2-3; 7 bases fit TRBD1. V gave up 5 bases and J gave up 4 bases; unmatched junction bases: 9. In germline, CDR1 is SNHLY, CDR2 FYNNEI. The CDR3 contains 15 residues. CDR3 region: CASSKQGRDADTQYF. The DNA of the CDR3 is TGTGCCAGCAGTAAACAGGGGCGAGACGCAGATACGCAGTATTTT.

The rearrangement uses TRBV6-1 and TRBJ2-1, with 7 bases lining up with TRBD2. V was pared by 2 bases and J by 0 bases, with 13 bases of the junction left unmatched. Germline V gene sequence: CDR1 MNHNS, CDR2 SASEGT. This CDR3 has 19 residues. In DNA form, the CDR3 reads TGTGCCAGCAGTGAAAATGGGGGTAGCGGGTACAACTCCTACAATGAGCAGTTCTTC. Encoded protein: CASSENGGSGYNSYNEQFF.

This clonotype was counted ten times or more. The chain couples TRBV7-8 to TRBJ2-7, with D maybe TRBD1 (6 bases). V was pared by 4 bases and J by 4 bases, with 17 bases between. Germline CDR1 and CDR2: SGHVS and FQNEAQ. This CDR3 region has 15 residues. The CDR3 spells CASSSIGQHGYEQYF. DNA for the CDR3: TGTGCCAGCAGCTCAATAGGACAGCACGGGTACGAGCAGTACTTC.

This clonotype was observed at least ten times. The chain carries TRBV27 and TRBJ2-7; 10 nucleotides line up with TRBD2. CDR1 is MNHEY, CDR2 SMNVEV, per germline (reference sequence). The CDR3 spans 15 residues. Unmatched junction bases numbered 8, after V lost 4 bases and J lost 5 bases. The CDR3 is CASSSGLAAADEQYF. The CDR3 DNA sequence: TGTGCCAGCAGTTCCGGACTAGCGGCAGCGGACGAGCAGTACTTC.

This clonotype was counted ten times or more. The V call is TRBV28, the J call TRBJ2-7, with D perhaps being TRBD1 or TRBD2 (5 bases each). The CDR3 extends over 14 amino acids. Germline lookup yields CDR1 MDHEN and CDR2 SYDVKM. The V end lost 3 bases, the J end lost 3 bases, and 12 bases lay between the germline ends. CDR3 sequence: CASSLEDTYYEQYF. CDR3 in DNA: TGTGCCAGCAGTTTGGAGGACACATACTACGAGCAGTACTTC.

This clonotype was observed at least ten times. The V gene is TRBV3-1, the J gene TRBJ1-5; a possible D gene is TRBD1 (5 bases). This CDR3 spans 15 amino acids. Trimming left V 2 bases short and J 0 bases short, with 8 bases between. CDR1 and CDR2 (germline): LGHDT, YNNKEL (reference sequence). CDR3: CASSQRGYSNQPQHF. The DNA of the CDR3 is TGTGCCAGCAGCCAACGGGGGTATAGCAATCAGCCCCAGCATTTT.

This clonotype was seen a few times. V usage is TRBV28 and J usage is TRBJ1-1; 7 positions match TRBD1. The CDR3 has 14 amino acids. V shed 6 bases, J shed 9 bases, and the junction held 13 bases outside the gene matches. In germline, CDR1 is MDHEN, CDR2 SYDVKM. CDR3 in amino acids: CASSSLGGGRQAFF. DNA for the CDR3: TGTGCCAGCAGCTCCCTAGGAGGGGGCCGGCAAGCTTTCTTT.